This is a list of T cell receptor beta chains from one sample in a study of identical twins. Each CDR3 protein is one row after TCRdb ran MiXCR on the 5' RACE reads. The repertoire holds 410,000 or so distinct CDR3 sequences, with approximately 17% as singletons. Sequencing was performed on naive T cells sorted from blood. Every receptor here comes from a man in his forties or fifties in good health. Each CDR3 is given with its conserved first and last residue. D genes are given only for firm matches. The size of a clone is reported for some rows only, either as once, few or many, or as a class for expanded clones.

TGCGCCAGCAGCCAAGCGGCGGGAACACGACCCGGAGAGACCCAGTACTTC	CASSQAAGTRPGETQYF	-	TRBV4-3	TRBJ2-5	many
TGCGCCAGCAGCTTGGAAGGTAGCGGGAGGGGGCAGTTCTTC	CASSLEGSGRGQFF	TRBD2	TRBV5-1	TRBJ2-1	few
TGTGCCAGCAGCCCATCGGGGGTCGGCTACGAGCAGTACTTC	CASSPSGVGYEQYF	-	TRBV6-1	TRBJ2-7	-
TGTGCCATCAGCGTAGCGGGGGCAAGCATAGATACGCAGTATTTT	CAISVAGASIDTQYF	TRBD2	TRBV10-3	TRBJ2-3	-
TGTGCCAGCAGCACAACAATGACTGAAGCTTTCTTT	CASSTTMTEAFF	-	TRBV7-9	TRBJ1-1	many
TGTGCCAGCAAAGAAGGGACGGGTTTGTACGAGCAGTACTTC	CASKEGTGLYEQYF	-	TRBV2	TRBJ2-7	many
TGTGCCACCAGTAGAGGACTAGAAGAGAGTTACAATGAGCAGTTCTTC	CATSRGLEESYNEQFF	TRBD2	TRBV24-1	TRBJ2-1	-
TGTGCCAGCAGTTACCCCGGGACCCAGTACACTGAAGCTTTCTTT	CASSYPGTQYTEAFF	-	TRBV6-2/TRBV6-3	TRBJ1-1	many
TGCAGCGCACTCGCGGGGGGGGTTGGAGATACGCAGTATTTT	CSALAGGVGDTQYF	TRBD2	TRBV20-1	TRBJ2-3	many
TGCAGTGCTCCCCCTTCTGGGGCCAACGTCCTGACTTTC	CSAPPSGANVLTF	-	TRBV20-1	TRBJ2-6	-
TGTGCCAGCAGTTTACTCCTGATGAACACTGAAGCTTTCTTT	CASSLLLMNTEAFF	-	TRBV6-5	TRBJ1-1	-
TGTGCCATCAGTGAGCGAAGCTCTAACATAGAGACCCAGTACTTC	CAISERSSNIETQYF	-	TRBV10-3	TRBJ2-5	many
TGTGCCAGCAGTTCCCGGACTTTTGGACAGGGGGGATACGAGCAGTACTTC	CASSSRTFGQGGYEQYF	TRBD1	TRBV6-2/TRBV6-3	TRBJ2-7	few
TGCAGCGTCTGGACAGGGGAGGGTGAAAAACTGTTTTTT	CSVWTGEGEKLFF	TRBD1	TRBV29-1	TRBJ1-4	few
TGCGCCAGCAGCTTTAGGTCGGACAACACAGATACGCAGTATTTT	CASSFRSDNTDTQYF	-	TRBV5-1	TRBJ2-3	-
TGTGCCAGCAGAAGGGGGTCTAGCACAGATACGCAGTATTTT	CASRRGSSTDTQYF	-	TRBV6-1	TRBJ2-3	many
TGTGCCTGGAGCTCCCCAGGGCCCTACGAGCAGTACTTC	CAWSSPGPYEQYF	-	TRBV30	TRBJ2-7	many
TGTGCCAGCAGTCCCGTTAACAGGGCTCGTTTGGGTTCACCCCTCCACTTT	CASSPVNRARLGSPLHF	-	TRBV28	TRBJ1-6	many
TGTGCCACCAGCAGAGATCTGGGTGCGGGGGAGGGAAGCAATCAGCCCCAGCATTTT	CATSRDLGAGEGSNQPQHF	-	TRBV15	TRBJ1-5	-
TGTGCCAGCAGCTTGAGCTCAGTCCCAGATACGCAGTATTTT	CASSLSSVPDTQYF	-	TRBV5-4	TRBJ2-3	many
TGCAGTGCTAGCGGATCTGGACATCCAGTGGGGCAGCCCCAGCATTTT	CSASGSGHPVGQPQHF	-	TRBV20-1	TRBJ1-5	-
TGTGCCAGCTCATCCCGGGACAGGGGCGCACCGGGCACAATCTCTGGGGCCAACGTCCTGACTTTC	CASSSRDRGAPGTISGANVLTF	TRBD1	TRBV18	TRBJ2-6	-
TGCGCCAGCAGCCCACCCAGACAGGGCGTTCAGACTGAAGCTTTCTTT	CASSPPRQGVQTEAFF	TRBD1	TRBV5-1	TRBJ1-1	many
TGCAGTGCTCTCCGAGTAGGGGGGATTTGGAATGAGCAGTTCTTC	CSALRVGGIWNEQFF	-	TRBV20-1	TRBJ2-1	few
TGCAGCGTTATTAGGCTAGCGGGAGGTTATCTTAAAAGCTCCTACAATGAGCAGTTCTTC	CSVIRLAGGYLKSSYNEQFF	TRBD2	TRBV29-1	TRBJ2-1	-
TGCAGCGTTGAAGATCGCGGGATAGGCACCGGGGAGCTGTTTTTT	CSVEDRGIGTGELFF	-	TRBV29-1	TRBJ2-2	-
TGTGCCAGCAGCCGGGACAGGGACAATTCACCCCTCCACTTT	CASSRDRDNSPLHF	TRBD1	TRBV7-9	TRBJ1-6	few
TGCAGTGCTAGAGTTACAGGGAGCTCTGGGGCCAACGTCCTGACTTTC	CSARVTGSSGANVLTF	-	TRBV20-1	TRBJ2-6	-
TGCAGTGCAACCCCAAGAGGGACCGGCGGGGAGCTGTTTTTT	CSATPRGTGGELFF	-	TRBV20-1	TRBJ2-2	few
TGTGCCAGCAGTCCGACAGCCGGGGGCGTTGAGCAGTTCTTC	CASSPTAGGVEQFF	-	TRBV12-3/TRBV12-4	TRBJ2-1	-
TGTGCCAGCATCCGTGGACAGGGCGATGAGCAGTTCTTC	CASIRGQGDEQFF	TRBD1	TRBV6-6	TRBJ2-1	few
TGTGCCAGCAGTTCTAGCGGGAGGTTTTGGGATACGCAGTATTTT	CASSSSGRFWDTQYF	TRBD2	TRBV6-5	TRBJ2-3	few
TGCAGCGCATGGGGGCAGGCCAGGGATCGGGCCCAGCATTTT	CSAWGQARDRAQHF	-	TRBV29-1	TRBJ1-5	few
TGTGCCATCAGTGAGTCTTATAGTCAGAGGAATTCACCCCTCCACTTT	CAISESYSQRNSPLHF	-	TRBV10-3	TRBJ1-6	-
TGCAGTGCTAGAGATCCGGGGTTGAGTCAGCCCCAGCATTTT	CSARDPGLSQPQHF	-	TRBV20-1	TRBJ1-5	-
TGTGCCAGCAGCGTAGGACTAGCGGGGGGGTATACGGCGAACACCGGGGAGCTGTTTTTT	CASSVGLAGGYTANTGELFF	TRBD2	TRBV9	TRBJ2-2	-
TGCGCCAGCAGCTTGGCCGGACCACAGGGACCCTATGGCTACACCTTC	CASSLAGPQGPYGYTF	-	TRBV5-1	TRBJ1-2	many
TGTGCCAGCAAATCCGGGGGTAGCGGCACCGGGGAGCTGTTTTTT	CASKSGGSGTGELFF	-	TRBV6-1	TRBJ2-2	few
TGTGCCAGCAGCTTCGGGGGGCACGGGGAGCTGTTTTTT	CASSFGGHGELFF	-	TRBV7-9	TRBJ2-2	many
TGTGCCAGCAGCTATACAGGGACCTCCTACGAGCAGTACTTC	CASSYTGTSYEQYF	-	TRBV7-9	TRBJ2-7	once
TGCAGTGCCATGCGGGGGGGGTACACAGATACGCAGTATTTT	CSAMRGGYTDTQYF	TRBD2	TRBV20-1	TRBJ2-3	few
TGCAGCGTTGAAGCTGGAAACACCATATATTTT	CSVEAGNTIYF	-	TRBV29-1	TRBJ1-3	-
TGCAGTGCTAGTGGCAGGGCCTACGAGCAGTACTTC	CSASGRAYEQYF	-	TRBV20-1	TRBJ2-7	many
TGTGCCTGGAGTGTAAGGGGTGACATTCAGTACTTC	CAWSVRGDIQYF	-	TRBV30	TRBJ2-4	few
TGTGCCAGCAGCTTAACAGGGTATACCACCGGGGAGCTGTTTTTT	CASSLTGYTTGELFF	-	TRBV11-2	TRBJ2-2	-
TGCAGCGTTGATGGGACTAGCGGGGGCCTACCCTACGAGCAGTACTTC	CSVDGTSGGLPYEQYF	TRBD2	TRBV29-1	TRBJ2-7	-
TGTGCCAGCAGCCCTCGAGGATCCGGGCCAGGCCCCCAAACTAATGAAAAACTGTTTTTT	CASSPRGSGPGPQTNEKLFF	-	TRBV3-1	TRBJ1-4	many
TGTGCCTGGATAACTATAGAGAGGGCTCATGGCTACACCTTC	CAWITIERAHGYTF	-	TRBV30	TRBJ1-2	few